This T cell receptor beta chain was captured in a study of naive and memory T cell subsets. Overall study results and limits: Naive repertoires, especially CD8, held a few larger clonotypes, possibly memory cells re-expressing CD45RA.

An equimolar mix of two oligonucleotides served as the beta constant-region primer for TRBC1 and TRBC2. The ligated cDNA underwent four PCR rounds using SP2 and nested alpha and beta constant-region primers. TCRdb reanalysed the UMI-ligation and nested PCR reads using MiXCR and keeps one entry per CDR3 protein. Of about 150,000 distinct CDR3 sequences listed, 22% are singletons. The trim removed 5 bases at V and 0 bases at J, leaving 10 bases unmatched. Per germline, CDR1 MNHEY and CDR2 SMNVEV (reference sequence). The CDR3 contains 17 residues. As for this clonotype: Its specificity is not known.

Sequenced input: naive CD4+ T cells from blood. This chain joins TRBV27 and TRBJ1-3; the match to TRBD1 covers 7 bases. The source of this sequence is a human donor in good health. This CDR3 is CASSPRGQWGSGNTIYF. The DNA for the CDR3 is TGTGCCAGCAGTCCGAGGGGACAGTGGGGCTCTGGAAACACCATATATTTT.